This T cell receptor (beta chain) came from a study of blood T cell repertoires in COVID-19. For the study at large: The United States, Italy and Spain provided the acute and convalescent COVID-19 samples. Nucleic acid was either cDNA or gDNA, and it came from T cells, B-cell-depleted T cells, or PBMCs.

The CDR3 runs to 15 residues. Germline V CDR1 and CDR2: MNHEY, SVGAGI. V lost 2 bases to trimming and J lost 4 bases, with 14 bases between them. Assay: immunoSEQ multiplex PCR; the TCRdb copy retains only in-frame clones and omits some. The table includes 80,000 or so clones, about 88% detected once. The sequenced sample consisted of peripheral blood. The source of this sequence is a human donor in a cohort sampled during active COVID-19. The chain uses TRBV6-5 and TRBJ1-1; no clear D. CDR3 in amino acids: CASSYREERGTEAFF. The CDR3 nucleotides are TGTGCCAGCAGTTACAGAGAGGAGCGGGGCACTGAAGCTTTCTTT.